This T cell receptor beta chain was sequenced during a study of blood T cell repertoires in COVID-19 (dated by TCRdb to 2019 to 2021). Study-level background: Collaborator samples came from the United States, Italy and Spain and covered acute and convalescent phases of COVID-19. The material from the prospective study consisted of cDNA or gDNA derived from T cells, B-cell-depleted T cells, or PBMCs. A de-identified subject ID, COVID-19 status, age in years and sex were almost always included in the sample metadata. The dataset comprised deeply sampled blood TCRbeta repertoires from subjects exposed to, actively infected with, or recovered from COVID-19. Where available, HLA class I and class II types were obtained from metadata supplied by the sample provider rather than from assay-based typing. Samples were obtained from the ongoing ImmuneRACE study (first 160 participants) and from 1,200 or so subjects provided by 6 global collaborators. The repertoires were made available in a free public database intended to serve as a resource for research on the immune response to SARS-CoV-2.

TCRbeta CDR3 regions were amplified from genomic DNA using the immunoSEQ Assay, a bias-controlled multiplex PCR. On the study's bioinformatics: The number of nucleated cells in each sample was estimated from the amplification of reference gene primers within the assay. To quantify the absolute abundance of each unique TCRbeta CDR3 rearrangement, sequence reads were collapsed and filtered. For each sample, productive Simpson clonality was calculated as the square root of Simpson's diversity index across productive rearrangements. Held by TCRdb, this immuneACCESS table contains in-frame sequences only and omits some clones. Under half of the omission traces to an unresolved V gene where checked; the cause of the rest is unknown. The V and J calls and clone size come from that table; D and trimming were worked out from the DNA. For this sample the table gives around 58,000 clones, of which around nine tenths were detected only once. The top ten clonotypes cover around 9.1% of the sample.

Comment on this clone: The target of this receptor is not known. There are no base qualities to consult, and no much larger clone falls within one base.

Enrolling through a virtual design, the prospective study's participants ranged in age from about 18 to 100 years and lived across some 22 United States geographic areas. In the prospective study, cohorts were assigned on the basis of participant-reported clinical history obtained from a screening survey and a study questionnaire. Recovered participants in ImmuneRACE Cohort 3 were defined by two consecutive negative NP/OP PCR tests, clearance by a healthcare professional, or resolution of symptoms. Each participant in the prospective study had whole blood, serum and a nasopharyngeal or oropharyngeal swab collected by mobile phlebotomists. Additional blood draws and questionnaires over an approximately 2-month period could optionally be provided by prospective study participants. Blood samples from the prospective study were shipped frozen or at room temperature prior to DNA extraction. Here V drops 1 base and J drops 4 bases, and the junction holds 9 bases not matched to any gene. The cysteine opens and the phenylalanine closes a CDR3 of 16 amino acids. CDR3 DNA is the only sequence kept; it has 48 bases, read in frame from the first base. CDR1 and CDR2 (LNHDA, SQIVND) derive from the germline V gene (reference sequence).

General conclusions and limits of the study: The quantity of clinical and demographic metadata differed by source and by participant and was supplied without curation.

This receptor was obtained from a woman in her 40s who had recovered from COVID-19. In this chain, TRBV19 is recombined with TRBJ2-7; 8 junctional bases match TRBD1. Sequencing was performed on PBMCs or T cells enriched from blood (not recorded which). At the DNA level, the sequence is TGTGCCAGTAGTATAGTAACTCCGGACAGGGAATACGAGCAGTACTTC. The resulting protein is CASSIVTPDREYEQYF.